Detailed here is one TCR beta chain. This sample is drawn from a study of Ad26.COV2.S vaccination and SARS-CoV-2 variants. For the study at large: Enrollment placed the donor in the COV1001 Ad26.COV2.S trial arm.

V shed 3 bases, J shed 0 bases, and the junction held 3 bases outside the gene matches. CDR3 size: 17 residues. From germline, CDR1 is LNHDA and CDR2 SQIVND (reference sequence). Treatment in this sample: about 20 received Ad26.COV2.S at low or high dose, single or two shots; 5 received placebo; per-sample allocation not given. Samples were taken on day 63 after the first vaccine or placebo injection. TCRdb's table, derived via immunoSEQ multiplex PCR, lists solely in-frame clones and lacks some. The sample has 360,000 or so clones, around nine tenths seen once; the top ten hold about 1.9%. The TCR originated in a person aged 18-60 years who received the Ad26.COV2.S COVID-19 vaccine or a placebo. The chain joins TRBV19 to TRBJ2-1, with TRBD2 identical over 12 bases. Sequencing used peripheral blood, obtained in a trial of Ad26.COV2.S vaccine versus placebo. The DNA of the CDR3 is TGTGCCAGTAGTATTCTAGCGGGAGGGAGCTCCTACAATGAGCAGTTCTTC. Amino acid sequence: CASSILAGGSSYNEQFF.